This is a list of T cell receptor beta chains from one sample in a study of blood T cell repertoires in COVID-19. Libraries were prepared by immunoSEQ multiplex PCR; TCRdb keeps only in-frame clonotypes and omits some of them. Of about 20,000 clones in the sample, about 91% were seen once. Sequencing input: peripheral blood. Receptor source: an older man with active COVID-19. Each CDR3 is given with its conserved first and last residue. The order of the fields is CDR3 DNA, CDR3 protein, V gene, D gene, CDR3 length, J gene, clone size. D genes are given only for firm matches. A clone size is listed for some rows: how often the clone was seen (once, few, many), or a class if it is expanded.

DNA: TGTGCCACCAGTGATCCTCGGACTAGCGGGGGCCAAGAGACCCAGTACTTC; CDR3: CATSDPRTSGGQETQYF; V: TRBV24-1; D: TRBD2; length: 17; J: TRBJ2-5; size: NA
DNA: TGTGCCAGCAGCTTGGGCCTAGCGGGCACAGATACGCAGTATTTT; CDR3: CASSLGLAGTDTQYF; V: TRBV5-6; D: TRBD2; length: 15; J: TRBJ2-3; size: NA
DNA: TGTGCCAGCAGTTTAGCGGGGGGGCCTTTCGAGCAGTACTTC; CDR3: CASSLAGGPFEQYF; V: TRBV4-2; D: TRBD2; length: 14; J: TRBJ2-7; size: NA
DNA: TGTGCCAGCAGTATACAGGTCCGCTCGGACGAGCAGTACTTC; CDR3: CASSIQVRSDEQYF; V: TRBV6-5; D: NA; length: 14; J: TRBJ2-7; size: NA
DNA: TGTGCCAGCGGGGAGACAGGGCTCTATAATGAAAAACTGTTTTTT; CDR3: CASGETGLYNEKLFF; V: TRBV27; D: TRBD1; length: 15; J: TRBJ1-4; size: NA
DNA: TGCGCCAGCAGCCAAGATCGGAGACAGGAGTTGGGGGGGGGTTACGAGCAGTACTTC; CDR3: CASSQDRRQELGGGYEQYF; V: TRBV4-3; D: NA; length: 19; J: TRBJ2-7; size: NA
DNA: TGTGCCAGCAGTTTGAGAGACAGGGGCACGGTTGAGTACTTC; CDR3: CASSLRDRGTVEYF; V: TRBV27; D: TRBD1; length: 14; J: TRBJ2-5; size: NA
DNA: TGTGCCAGCAGCTTGGGGGCGAACTCTGGGGCCAACGTCCTGACTTTC; CDR3: CASSLGANSGANVLTF; V: TRBV5-4; D: NA; length: 16; J: TRBJ2-6; size: NA
DNA: TGTGCCACCAGCAGAGATAAAACAGGGGATCAGCCCCAGCATTTT; CDR3: CATSRDKTGDQPQHF; V: TRBV15; D: TRBD1; length: 15; J: TRBJ1-5; size: once
DNA: TGTGCCAGCAGCTTGGGACAGGTCAACTATGGCTACACCTTC; CDR3: CASSLGQVNYGYTF; V: TRBV5-6; D: NA; length: 14; J: TRBJ1-2; size: NA
DNA: TGCAGCGTTGAAGGGCAGGGGGCTGGGTATGGCTACACCTTC; CDR3: CSVEGQGAGYGYTF; V: TRBV29-1; D: TRBD1; length: 14; J: TRBJ1-2; size: NA
DNA: TGTGCCAGCAGACCTTATAGGGGACAGACACAAGAGACCCAGTACTTC; CDR3: CASRPYRGQTQETQYF; V: TRBV28; D: TRBD1; length: 16; J: TRBJ2-5; size: NA
DNA: TGTGCCAGCACCTTGACAGGGGCCTACGAGCAGTACTTC; CDR3: CASTLTGAYEQYF; V: TRBV12-3/TRBV12-4; D: TRBD1; length: 13; J: TRBJ2-7; size: NA
DNA: TGTGCCCATAGGGGAAGCGGCTACACCTTC; CDR3: CAHRGSGYTF; V: TRBV30; D: NA; length: 10; J: TRBJ1-2; size: NA
DNA: TGTGCCAGCAGCGCCCGGCGGTTTGGCGTCGGAGATACGCAGTATTTT; CDR3: CASSARRFGVGDTQYF; V: TRBV7-9; D: NA; length: 16; J: TRBJ2-3; size: NA
DNA: TGTGCCAGCAGCTTAGATGTAGGGGTTGGGGTTCGCTACACCTTC; CDR3: CASSLDVGVGVRYTF; V: TRBV7-2; D: NA; length: 15; J: TRBJ1-2; size: NA
DNA: TGTGCCAGCAGCCCCCGATCAGGCGGGACCTTCACAGATACGCAGTATTTT; CDR3: CASSPRSGGTFTDTQYF; V: TRBV7-8; D: NA; length: 17; J: TRBJ2-3; size: NA
DNA: TGTGCCAGCAGCTTGGTGGGCAGGAACACTGAAGCTTTCTTT; CDR3: CASSLVGRNTEAFF; V: TRBV5-4; D: NA; length: 14; J: TRBJ1-1; size: NA
DNA: TGTGCCAGCAGCGGGGCCCCGGACACCATATATTTT; CDR3: CASSGAPDTIYF; V: TRBV5-4; D: NA; length: 12; J: TRBJ1-3; size: NA
DNA: TGTGCCAGCAGAGGCGGGACTGCTAGCACAGATACGCAGTATTTT; CDR3: CASRGGTASTDTQYF; V: TRBV2; D: NA; length: 15; J: TRBJ2-3; size: NA
DNA: TGTGCCAGCAGCTCACTTCGGGGGGGCAGCCCCACTGAAGCTTTCTTT; CDR3: CASSSLRGGSPTEAFF; V: TRBV13; D: NA; length: 16; J: TRBJ1-1; size: NA
DNA: TGTGCCAGCAGCACCCACAGGGGTCGGGAAGAGACCCAGTACTTC; CDR3: CASSTHRGREETQYF; V: TRBV11-1; D: TRBD1; length: 15; J: TRBJ2-5; size: NA
DNA: TGTGCCAGCAGCTTAGGGCAGGGAACTGAAGCTTTCTTT; CDR3: CASSLGQGTEAFF; V: TRBV11-1; D: NA; length: 13; J: TRBJ1-1; size: once
DNA: TGTGCTAGTGGTTTGGTGGACAGGCTAAATCAGCCCCAGCATTTT; CDR3: CASGLVDRLNQPQHF; V: TRBV12-5; D: TRBD1; length: 15; J: TRBJ1-5; size: NA
DNA: TGTGCCAGCAGCATAGGACAGGGTAAACTGTTTTTT; CDR3: CASSIGQGKLFF; V: TRBV7-9; D: TRBD1; length: 12; J: TRBJ1-4; size: NA
DNA: TGTGCCAGCAGTTTAGACAGGGGATATGGCTACACCTTC; CDR3: CASSLDRGYGYTF; V: TRBV5-4; D: TRBD1; length: 13; J: TRBJ1-2; size: NA
DNA: TGTGCCAGCAGTGGTAGCGGGGGGACTAACACCGGGGAGCTGTTTTTT; CDR3: CASSGSGGTNTGELFF; V: TRBV6-2/TRBV6-3; D: TRBD2; length: 16; J: TRBJ2-2; size: NA
DNA: TGTGCCAGCAGTGCATGGGGAGATAATTCACCCCTCCACTTT; CDR3: CASSAWGDNSPLHF; V: TRBV25-1; D: NA; length: 14; J: TRBJ1-6; size: NA
DNA: TGTGCCAGCCAATCCCGGGACACCTACAATGAGCAGTTCTTC; CDR3: CASQSRDTYNEQFF; V: TRBV7-9; D: NA; length: 14; J: TRBJ2-1; size: NA
DNA: TGTGCCAGCAGGGGACAGGGGGCCAAGAACACTGAAGCTTTCTTT; CDR3: CASRGQGAKNTEAFF; V: TRBV6-1; D: TRBD1; length: 15; J: TRBJ1-1; size: NA
DNA: TGCGCCAGCAGGCCACAGGGGGTTCACGAGCAGTACTTC; CDR3: CASRPQGVHEQYF; V: TRBV5-1; D: TRBD1; length: 13; J: TRBJ2-7; size: once
DNA: TGTGCCACCAGCAGAGACCGTCCCGGCGAGCAGTACTTC; CDR3: CATSRDRPGEQYF; V: TRBV15; D: NA; length: 13; J: TRBJ2-7; size: once
DNA: TGTGCCAGCAGCGTTACAGGGTTTCTTGGGTACTTC; CDR3: CASSVTGFLGYF; V: TRBV5-8; D: NA; length: 12; J: TRBJ2-7; size: NA
DNA: TGCGCCAGCAGCCCCACTACAGGGGGGGTCGGAGAGACCCAGTACTTC; CDR3: CASSPTTGGVGETQYF; V: TRBV5-1; D: NA; length: 16; J: TRBJ2-5; size: NA
DNA: TGTGCCAGCAGCGCAGATTTGGGACAGGGGCTTCAAGGCACTGAAGCTTTCTTT; CDR3: CASSADLGQGLQGTEAFF; V: TRBV9; D: TRBD1; length: 18; J: TRBJ1-1; size: NA
DNA: TGTGCCAGCAGCCAAGAAACAGGAGTCTCTGGAAACACCATATATTTT; CDR3: CASSQETGVSGNTIYF; V: TRBV4-2; D: NA; length: 16; J: TRBJ1-3; size: NA
DNA: TGTGCCAGCAGCCAAGAGGATAGCGCGTATGATACGCAGTATTTT; CDR3: CASSQEDSAYDTQYF; V: TRBV14; D: NA; length: 15; J: TRBJ2-3; size: few
DNA: TGTGCCAGCAGCTCCCCCTACAGGGGCGCTCACAATGAGCAGTTCTTC; CDR3: CASSSPYRGAHNEQFF; V: TRBV7-8; D: TRBD1; length: 16; J: TRBJ2-1; size: NA
DNA: TGTGCCAGCAGCTTGGCGGGGGGGATTTACAATGAGCAGTTCTTC; CDR3: CASSLAGGIYNEQFF; V: TRBV7-8; D: TRBD2; length: 15; J: TRBJ2-1; size: NA
DNA: TGTGCCAGCAGTTTGACAGCGATTAGTTCACCCCTCCACTTT; CDR3: CASSLTAISSPLHF; V: TRBV28; D: NA; length: 14; J: TRBJ1-6; size: NA
DNA: TGTGCCAGCTTCATTGGAGGGACAGGGATGAACACTGAAGCTTTCTTT; CDR3: CASFIGGTGMNTEAFF; V: TRBV5-5; D: TRBD1; length: 16; J: TRBJ1-1; size: hyperexpanded
DNA: TGTGCCAGCAGTCTGACAGAGAACACTGAAGCTTTCTTT; CDR3: CASSLTENTEAFF; V: TRBV12-3/TRBV12-4; D: NA; length: 13; J: TRBJ1-1; size: NA
DNA: TGTGCCAGCTCACCACCCCGGGACTTTTCGTCTGGAAACACCATATATTTT; CDR3: CASSPPRDFSSGNTIYF; V: TRBV18; D: NA; length: 17; J: TRBJ1-3; size: NA
DNA: TGTGCCAGCAGACTGGACAGGGTGGTAAACACTGAAGCTTTCTTT; CDR3: CASRLDRVVNTEAFF; V: TRBV2; D: TRBD1; length: 15; J: TRBJ1-1; size: NA
DNA: TGCGCCAGCAGCCTCTACCCTGGACAGGGACTCACCGGGGAGCTGTTTTTT; CDR3: CASSLYPGQGLTGELFF; V: TRBV4-3; D: TRBD1; length: 17; J: TRBJ2-2; size: NA
DNA: TGTGCCAGCAGTCGACAGGGGGCCGATGAGCAGTACTTC; CDR3: CASSRQGADEQYF; V: TRBV6-5; D: TRBD1; length: 13; J: TRBJ2-7; size: NA
DNA: TGTGCCATCAGTGAGTCCGGACAGGGGGAAAAACTGTTTTTT; CDR3: CAISESGQGEKLFF; V: TRBV10-3; D: TRBD1; length: 14; J: TRBJ1-4; size: NA
DNA: TGTGCCTGGAGTGCCTCTAGGATACTGAACACTGAAGCTTTCTTT; CDR3: CAWSASRILNTEAFF; V: TRBV30; D: NA; length: 15; J: TRBJ1-1; size: NA